This TCR beta chain derives from a study of blood T cell repertoires in COVID-19. Study background: Spain, Italy and the United States supplied samples that represented acute and convalescent COVID-19. T cells, B-cell-depleted T cells, or PBMCs provided the cDNA or gDNA that served as material.

Per the study methods: Estimation of nucleated cell counts was performed using reference gene primer amplification. TCRdb keeps only in-frame clones here, not all; method: immunoSEQ multiplex PCR. V and J calls and clone size are those listed in that table; D and trimming were worked out from the DNA. The data contain around 26,000 clones, about 91% of them seen just once; the ten biggest clones take up around 2%. The CDR3 is 19 amino acids. V lost 0 bases, J lost 1 base, and 11 bases stayed unmatched. The V gene's germline CDR1 is MGHRA and CDR2 YSYEKL. Sequenced: peripheral blood. The chain is built from TRBV4-1 and TRBJ1-5; TRBD1 matches 8 bases. This sequence originates from a human donor in a cohort sampled during active COVID-19. Here the CDR3 reads CASSQDGGQGVVSNQPQHF. CDR3 nucleotide sequence: TGCGCCAGCAGCCAAGATGGAGGACAGGGAGTTGTGAGCAATCAGCCCCAGCATTTT.